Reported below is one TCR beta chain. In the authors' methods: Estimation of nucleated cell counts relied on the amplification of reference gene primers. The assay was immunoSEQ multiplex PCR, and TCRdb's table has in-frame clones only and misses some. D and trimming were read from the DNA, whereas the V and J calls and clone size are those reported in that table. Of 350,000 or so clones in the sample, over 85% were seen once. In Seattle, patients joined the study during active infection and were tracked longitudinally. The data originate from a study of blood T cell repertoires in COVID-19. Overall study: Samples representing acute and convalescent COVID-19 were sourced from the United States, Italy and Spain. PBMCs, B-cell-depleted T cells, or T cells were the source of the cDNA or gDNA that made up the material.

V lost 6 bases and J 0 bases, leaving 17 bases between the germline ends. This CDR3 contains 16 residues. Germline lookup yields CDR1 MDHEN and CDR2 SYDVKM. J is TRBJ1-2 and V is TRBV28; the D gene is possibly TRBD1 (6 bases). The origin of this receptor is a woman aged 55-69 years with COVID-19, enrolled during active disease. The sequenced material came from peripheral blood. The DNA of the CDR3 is TGTGCCAGCAGACGTACAGGGTCCCCACCTAACTATGGCTACACCTTC. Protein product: CASRRTGSPPNYGYTF.